This T cell receptor beta chain stems from a study of CD8+CD57+ T cells in acquired aplastic anemia. V was clipped by 4 bases and J by 2 bases, with 15 bases between them. The CDR3 is 16 residues long. Germline V gene lookup returns CDR1 SGHRS and CDR2 YFSETQ. Investigators profiled TCR beta VDJ and CDR3 from genomic DNA template. TCRdb ran MiXCR on the reads and lists one entry per CDR3 protein. The sample lists 120,000 or so distinct CDR3 sequences; about 40% were seen once. Only patients with CD8+CD57+ cell expansion on flow cytometry were chosen for sequencing. With no exception, the patients had severe acquired aplastic anemia. No therapy was given to patients before blood sampling.

The sequenced sample was sorted CD4+, CD8+, or CD8+CD57+ T cells (not recorded which) from PBMCs. The clonotype originates from a human donor with aplastic anemia. The chain links TRBV5-1 to TRBJ1-4; D is uncertain. This chain's CDR3 is CASSQAPHGTNEKLFF. CDR3 sequence (DNA): TGCGCCAGCAGCCAGGCCCCTCACGGGACTAATGAAAAACTGTTTTTT.